The present entry profiles one TCR beta chain with its context. The antigen is not known. Germline trimming cut 4 bases from V and 5 bases from J; bases unmatched to any gene: 9. This CDR3 is built from 16 residues. CDR1 is SNHLY and CDR2 is FYNNEI in the germline V gene. This record belongs to a study of cytomegalovirus exposure and HLA in healthy donors. The study's findings and limits: A reported reduction in N-insertions relative to the approximately 670-donor mean was seen in an Asian-associated ancestry cluster in a later analysis. The presence/absence work took it that sequencing depth was about the same across donors. A prior analysis recorded that most TCR beta V segments were productive about 87% or about 30% of the time. Using the classifier, cytomegalovirus status was reportedly diagnosed with high specificity and sensitivity.

Both 60 Vbeta primers and 13 Jbeta primers went into the PCR. TCRdb's copy holds only in-frame clones and misses some; the assay was immunoSEQ multiplex PCR. The repertoire includes 130,000 or so clones, roughly three quarters of them detected once, and around 1.5% sits in the top ten. This TCR was sampled from a woman younger than 35 in good health and CMV-seronegative. The sample taken for sequencing was PBMCs. The chain couples TRBV2 to TRBJ2-5; TRBD2 matches 11 bases. The CDR3 sequence: CASSAMLAGGPETQYF. The CDR3 nucleotides read TGTGCCAGCAGTGCAATGCTAGCGGGAGGTCCCGAGACCCAGTACTTC.